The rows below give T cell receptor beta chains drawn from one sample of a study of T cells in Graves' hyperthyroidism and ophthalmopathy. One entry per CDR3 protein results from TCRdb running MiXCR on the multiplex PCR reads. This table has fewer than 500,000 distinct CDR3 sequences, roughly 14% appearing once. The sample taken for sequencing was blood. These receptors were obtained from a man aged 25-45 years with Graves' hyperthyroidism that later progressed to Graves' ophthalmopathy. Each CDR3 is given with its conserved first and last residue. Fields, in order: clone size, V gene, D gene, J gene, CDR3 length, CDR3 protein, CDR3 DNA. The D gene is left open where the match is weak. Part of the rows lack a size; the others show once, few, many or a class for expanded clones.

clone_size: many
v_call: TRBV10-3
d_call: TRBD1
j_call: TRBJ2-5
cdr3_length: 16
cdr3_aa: CAISMKDRDGQETQYF
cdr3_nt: TGTGCCATCAGTATGAAGGACAGGGACGGCCAAGAGACCCAGTACTTC

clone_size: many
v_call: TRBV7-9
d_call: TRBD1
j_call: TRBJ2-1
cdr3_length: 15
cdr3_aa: CASSPQGAIYNEQFF
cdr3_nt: TGTGCCAGCAGCCCCCAGGGGGCGATCTACAATGAGCAGTTCTTC

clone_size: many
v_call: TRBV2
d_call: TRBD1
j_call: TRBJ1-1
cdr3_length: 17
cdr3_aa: CASRLTGQGFMNTEAFF
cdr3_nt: TGTGCCAGCAGACTAACGGGACAGGGGTTCATGAACACTGAAGCTTTCTTT

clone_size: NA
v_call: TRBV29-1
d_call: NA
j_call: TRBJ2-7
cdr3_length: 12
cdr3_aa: CSVGTETYEQYF
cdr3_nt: TGCAGCGTGGGGACGGAAACCTACGAGCAGTACTTC

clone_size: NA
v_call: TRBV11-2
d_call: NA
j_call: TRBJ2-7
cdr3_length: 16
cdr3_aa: CASSLGGRLPGYEQYF
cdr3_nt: TGTGCCAGCAGCTTAGGGGGAAGGCTACCTGGCTACGAGCAGTACTTC

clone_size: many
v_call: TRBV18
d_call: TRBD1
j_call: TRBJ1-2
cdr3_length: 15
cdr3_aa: CASSPQGATNYGYTF
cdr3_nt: TGTGCCAGCTCACCCCAGGGGGCGACGAACTATGGCTACACCTTC

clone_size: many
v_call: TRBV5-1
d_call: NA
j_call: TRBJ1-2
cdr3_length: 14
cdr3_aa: CASSKGDTYYGYTF
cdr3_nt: TGCGCCAGCAGCAAGGGTGACACTTACTATGGCTACACCTTC

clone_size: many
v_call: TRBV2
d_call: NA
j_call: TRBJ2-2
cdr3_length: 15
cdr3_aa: CASSVTGTNTGELFF
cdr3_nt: TGTGCCAGCAGTGTTACGGGGACGAACACCGGGGAGCTGTTTTTT

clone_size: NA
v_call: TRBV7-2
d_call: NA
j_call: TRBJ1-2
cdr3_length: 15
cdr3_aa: CASSLERGRDYGYTF
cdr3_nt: TGTGCCAGCAGCTTAGAAAGGGGGAGGGACTATGGCTACACCTTC

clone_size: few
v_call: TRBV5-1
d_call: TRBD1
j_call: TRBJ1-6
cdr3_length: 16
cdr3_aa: CASSLAYLGTGSPLHF
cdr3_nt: TGCGCCAGCAGCTTGGCATATCTCGGGACAGGCTCACCCCTCCACTTT

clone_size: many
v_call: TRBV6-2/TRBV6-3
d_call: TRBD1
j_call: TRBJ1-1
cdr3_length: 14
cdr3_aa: CASRPGQGSSEAFF
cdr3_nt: TGTGCCAGCAGACCGGGACAGGGGAGTTCTGAAGCTTTCTTT

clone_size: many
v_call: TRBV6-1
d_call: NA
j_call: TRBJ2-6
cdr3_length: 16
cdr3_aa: CASSVRFRSGANVLTF
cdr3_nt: TGTGCCAGCAGCGTTCGCTTCCGCTCTGGGGCCAACGTCCTGACTTTC

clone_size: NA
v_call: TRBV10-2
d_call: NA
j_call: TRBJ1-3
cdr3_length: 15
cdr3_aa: CASSESGHSGNTIYF
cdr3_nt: TGCGCCAGCAGTGAGTCGGGACACTCTGGAAACACCATATATTTT

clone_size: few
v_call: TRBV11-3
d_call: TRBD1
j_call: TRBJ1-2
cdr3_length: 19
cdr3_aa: CASSLDRWDRGKPNYGYTF
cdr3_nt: TGTGCCAGCAGCTTAGATCGTTGGGACAGGGGGAAGCCTAACTATGGCTACACCTTC

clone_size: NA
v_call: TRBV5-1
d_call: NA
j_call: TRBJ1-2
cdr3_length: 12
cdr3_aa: CASSLDSQGYTF
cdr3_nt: TGCGCCAGCAGCTTAGACAGTCAAGGCTACACCTTC

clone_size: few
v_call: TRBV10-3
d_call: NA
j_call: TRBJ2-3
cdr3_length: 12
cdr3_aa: CAISDYTDTQYF
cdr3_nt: TGTGCCATCAGTGACTACACAGATACGCAGTATTTT